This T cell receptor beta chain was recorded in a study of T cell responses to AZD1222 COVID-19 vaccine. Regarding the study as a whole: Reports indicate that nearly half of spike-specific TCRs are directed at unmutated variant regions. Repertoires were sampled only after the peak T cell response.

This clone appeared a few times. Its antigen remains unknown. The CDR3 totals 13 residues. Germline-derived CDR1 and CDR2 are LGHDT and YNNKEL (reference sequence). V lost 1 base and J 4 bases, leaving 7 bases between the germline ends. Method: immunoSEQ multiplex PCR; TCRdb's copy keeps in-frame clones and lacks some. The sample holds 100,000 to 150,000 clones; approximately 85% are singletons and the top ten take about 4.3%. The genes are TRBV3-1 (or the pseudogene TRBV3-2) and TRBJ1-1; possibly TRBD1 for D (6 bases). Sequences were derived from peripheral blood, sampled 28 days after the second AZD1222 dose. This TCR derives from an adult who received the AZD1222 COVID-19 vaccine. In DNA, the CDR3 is TGTGCCAGCAGCCAAGGGGGGGCCACTGAAGCTTTCTTT. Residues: CASSQGGATEAFF.